This T cell receptor (beta chain) emerged from a study of blood T cell repertoires in COVID-19. Data came from immunoSEQ multiplex PCR; TCRdb stores just in-frame clones and leaves some out. The sample lists some 80,000 clones; approximately 80% were seen once. The ends lost 5 bases at V and 7 bases at J; junction bases unmatched: 3. CDR1 and CDR2 from the germline V gene are SGHTA and FQGTGA. The CDR3 runs 14 residues. V is TRBV7-3 and J is TRBJ1-6; 9 bases map to TRBD1. The TCR comes from a human donor in a cohort sampled during active COVID-19. Sequenced: peripheral blood. The CDR3 sequence: CASSHGQGNSPLHF. In DNA form, the CDR3 reads TGTGCCAGCAGCCATGGACAGGGGAATTCACCCCTCCACTTT.